This T cell receptor beta chain was captured in a study of identifying expanded T cells in peripheral blood. Study-level results: Roughly 1.1 clones differed between technical replicates, versus approximately 16 and 19 over time. Approximately two-week clone count variance significantly increased as total template count grew.

To note about this clone: The antigen is undetermined.

Collection occurred without any documented infections or immune events in donors. Measured with immunoSEQ multiplex PCR; TCRdb has only the in-frame clones, and not every one. The data show about 76,000 clones, about 83% seen once. The CDR3 loop spans 15 amino acids. V dropped 4 bases and J dropped 2; count of bases not matched to a gene: 1. Germline V gene data show CDR1 as MGHRA and CDR2 as YSYEKL. The TCR originated in a person aged 18 to 70 in good health. The sample taken for sequencing was blood. This chain connects TRBV4-1 to TRBJ2-2, with 10 bases aligning to TRBD2. For the CDR3, the DNA is TGCGCCAGCAGCCGGACTAGCGGAAACACCGGGGAGCTGTTTTTT. Translating it yields CASSRTSGNTGELFF.